This paragraph covers one TCR beta chain sequence. Its matching antigen is unknown. Sequenced by immunoSEQ multiplex PCR; TCRdb stores in-frame clones only, minus some. The sample lists some 150,000 clones, 94% occurring once. Trimming took off 10 bases at V and 2 bases at J, with 14 bases between the two ends. The CDR3 length is 13 residues. CDR1 and CDR2 (germline): MNHEY, SVGAGI. The data belong to a study of T cell responses to AZD1222 COVID-19 vaccine. Study-level background: Second-dose intervals of approximately 4 or approximately 12 weeks were pooled. Study observations and caveats: At baseline, just a handful of AZD1222 recipients tested seropositive. Clonal diversity was possibly underestimated, and white British individuals and females predominated among donors.

The source material was peripheral blood, sampled on day 0 of AZD1222 vaccination. This clonotype originated in an adult in good health. This rearrangement joins TRBV6-5 to TRBJ1-2; D is ambiguous. Written as DNA, the CDR3 is TGTGCCACCTACGAGGCGGGGAACTATGGCTACACCTTC. This translates into CATYEAGNYGYTF.